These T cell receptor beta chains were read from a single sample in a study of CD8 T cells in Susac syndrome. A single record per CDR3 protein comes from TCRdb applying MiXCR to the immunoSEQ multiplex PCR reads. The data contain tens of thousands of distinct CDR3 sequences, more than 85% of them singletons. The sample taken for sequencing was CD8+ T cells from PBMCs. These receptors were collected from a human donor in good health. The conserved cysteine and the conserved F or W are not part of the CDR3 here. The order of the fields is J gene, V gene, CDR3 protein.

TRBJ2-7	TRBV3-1	ASSRPNYYEQY
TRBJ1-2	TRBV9	ASSAGQGPLGYT
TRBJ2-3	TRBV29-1	SVQGFDTDTQY
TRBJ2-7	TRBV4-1	ASSQGWGEQY
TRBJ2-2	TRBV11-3	ASSPGQWTGELF
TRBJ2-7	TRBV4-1	ASSPDLYEQY
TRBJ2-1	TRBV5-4	ASSLRQDGLQGQF
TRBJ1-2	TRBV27	ASSFGPNYGYT
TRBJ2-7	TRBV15	ATGGLAGINEQY
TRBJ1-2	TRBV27	ASSSPGTNNYGYT
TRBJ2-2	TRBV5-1	ASSLALGELF
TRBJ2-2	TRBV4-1	ASSQGLAGDTGELF
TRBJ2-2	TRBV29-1	SGSDRGTGELF
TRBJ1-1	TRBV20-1	SALLGGVRDTEAF
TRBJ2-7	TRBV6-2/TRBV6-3	ASRTPGRSYEQY
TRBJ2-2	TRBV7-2	ASSLLSLTGELF
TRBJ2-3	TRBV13	ASSRTTSQY
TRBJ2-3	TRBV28	ASSTGTGGLPWGDTQY
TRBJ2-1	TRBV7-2	ASTPGLAGYNEQF
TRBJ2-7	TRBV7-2	ASSYGGGRNEQY
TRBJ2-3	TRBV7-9	ASSLVAGWTDTQY
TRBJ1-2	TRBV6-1	ASSEGGAPNYGYT